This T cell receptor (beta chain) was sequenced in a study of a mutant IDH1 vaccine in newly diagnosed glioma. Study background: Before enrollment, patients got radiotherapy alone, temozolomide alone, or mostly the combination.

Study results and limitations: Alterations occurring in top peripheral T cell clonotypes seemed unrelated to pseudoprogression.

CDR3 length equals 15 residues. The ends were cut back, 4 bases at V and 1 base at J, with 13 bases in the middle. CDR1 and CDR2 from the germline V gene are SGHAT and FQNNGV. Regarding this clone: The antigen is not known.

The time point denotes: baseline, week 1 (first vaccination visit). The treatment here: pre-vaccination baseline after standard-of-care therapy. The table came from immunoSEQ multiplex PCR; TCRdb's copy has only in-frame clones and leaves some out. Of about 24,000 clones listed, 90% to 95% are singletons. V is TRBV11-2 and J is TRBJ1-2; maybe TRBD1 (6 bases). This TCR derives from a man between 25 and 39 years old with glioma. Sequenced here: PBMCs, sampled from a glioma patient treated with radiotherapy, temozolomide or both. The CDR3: CASSSQGNINYGYTF. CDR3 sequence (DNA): TGTGCCAGCAGCTCCCAGGGGAATATTAACTATGGCTACACCTTC.